This T cell receptor (beta chain) came from a study of CD8 T cells in ankylosing spondylitis. Whole-study findings and limits: CD8+ by phenotype, disease-linked clones were relatively rare in peripheral blood.

TCRdb called the 5' RACE reads again in MiXCR, with one record for every CDR3 protein. Of 180,000 or so distinct CDR3 sequences detected, roughly 12% appear once; the ten largest clones hold 25% to 30%. There are many counts of this clonotype. Its antigen is undetermined. The sequence derives from a male donor with ankylosing spondylitis or in good health (not recorded which). What was sequenced was blood, either unsorted or a sorted T cell fraction (not recorded which).

CDR3 region: CSARSGTSGGTFEQYF. CDR3 sequence (DNA): TGCAGTGCTAGATCCGGGACTAGCGGGGGGACCTTCGAGCAGTACTTC. This chain connects TRBV20-1 to TRBJ2-7; 15 nucleotides align to TRBD2. The germline V gene encodes CDR1 DFQATT and CDR2 SNEGSKA (reference sequence). The trim removed 2 bases at V and 6 bases at J, leaving 8 bases unmatched. The CDR3 loop spans 16 amino acids.